This T cell receptor (beta chain) was documented in a study of cytomegalovirus exposure and HLA in healthy donors. Overall study: Earlier results showed roughly 110 million unique TCR beta sequences derived from roughly 180 million T cells.

V lost 3 bases and J lost 1, with 12 bases in between. There are 15 residues in the CDR3. Germline CDR1 reads KGHSH; CDR2 reads LQKENI. Concerning this clone itself: Its target is not known.

Use of 60 Vbeta and 13 Jbeta primers characterized the PCR. Produced via immunoSEQ multiplex PCR; TCRdb's table is partial and in-frame only. The repertoire shows under 45,000 clones; the top ten hold over 3.5%. Study-wide results and limits: The number of N-insertions in an Asian-associated ancestry cluster was reportedly below the 666-donor mean in a later analysis. After further analysis at a later stage, around 17,000 TCR beta sequences were associated with HLA alleles at 0.05 false discovery rate. Indistinguishability led to the exclusion of some V segments, TRBV6-2 and TRBV6-3 included.

The clonotype comes from a male donor in good health and CMV-seronegative. The sample consisted of PBMCs. The chain combines TRBV18 with TRBJ1-2; D unresolved. CDR3 amino acids: CASSPQRTDNYGYTF. In nucleotides, the CDR3 is TGTGCCAGCTCACCCCAGAGGACTGATAACTATGGCTACACCTTC.